The TCR beta chain described here comes from a study of cytomegalovirus exposure and HLA in healthy donors. PCR employed 60 Vbeta and 13 Jbeta primers. Sequencing was performed with immunoSEQ multiplex PCR; in TCRdb, only in-frame clones are kept and a portion is missing. The table has over 200,000 clones, 75% to 85% seen once; the top ten hold around 2.9%. Sample: PBMCs. This receptor was taken from a woman aged 60-70 years in good health and CMV-seropositive.

The CDR3 coding sequence is TGTGCCTGGGGAGGCCACGGTCAGCCCCAGCATTTT. Its translation: CAWGGHGQPQHF. The chain uses TRBV30 and TRBJ1-5; D is ambiguous. The V end lost 5 bases, the J end lost 6 bases, and 11 bases lay between the germline ends. The CDR3 extends over 12 amino acids. Germline V gene lookup returns CDR1 GTSNPN and CDR2 SVGIG (reference sequence). Full variable domain (missing parts from reference TRBV30 and TRBJ1-5): SQTIHQWPATLVQPVGSPLSLECTVEGTSNPNLYWYRQAAGRGLQLLFYSVGIGQISSEVPQNLSASRPQDRQFILSSKKLLLSDSGFYLCAWGGHGQPQHFGDGTRLSIL.